This TCR beta chain was found in a study of cytomegalovirus exposure and HLA in healthy donors. Across the whole study: About 77 million unique TCRs from HLA-typed donors made up an early data release.

The PCR was carried out with 60 Vbeta primers and 13 Jbeta primers. TCRdb keeps only in-frame clones here, not all; method: immunoSEQ multiplex PCR. The data contain some 170,000 clones, around 75% of them seen just once; the ten biggest clones take up roughly 3%. V was clipped by 2 bases and J by 7 bases; unmatched bases: 6. The CDR3 has 14 amino acids. The germline V gene encodes CDR1 SGDLS and CDR2 YYNGEE. The sample consisted of PBMCs. The clonotype was recovered from a male donor in good health and CMV-seronegative. This sequence joins TRBV9 and TRBJ2-1; 7 nucleotides match TRBD1. The CDR3 region has the DNA TGTGCCAGCAGCGTCATGACAGGGTTGAATGAGCAGTTCTTC. This gives the protein CASSVMTGLNEQFF.